These 4 T cell receptor beta chains were sequenced from one sample in a study of T cell clonality in common variable immunodeficiency. The antigens for these receptors are not known. Study-wide findings and caveats: In common variable immunodeficiency, TCR beta chains reportedly carried fewer deletions and N-nucleotide insertions.

Measured with immunoSEQ multiplex PCR; TCRdb has only the in-frame clones, and not every one. The repertoire has around 32,000 clones, none seen only once; the ten largest take 5% to 6.5%. The specimen sequenced was peripheral blood mononuclear cells. The receptors here all came from a human donor with common variable immunodeficiency.

This clone showed up many times. The CDR3 is cut off 3 residues early in the read; its end comes from the germline J gene. The chain has TRBV18 and TRBJ2-3; 8 bases agree with TRBD2. Germline V lookup: CDR1 KGHSH, CDR2 LQKENI. Trimming took 2 bases from V and 2 from J; bases not matched to a gene: 3. The CDR3 sequence is 15 residues long. The CDR3 sequence: CASSPMTSVTDTQYF. The covered CDR3 bases are TGTGCCAGCTCACCAATGACTAGCGTCACAGATACG.

To note about this clone: The CDR3 end falls 3 residues outside the read, so it is completed with the germline J gene. The genes are TRBV19 and TRBJ2-7; 9 bases are shared with TRBD1. Germline CDR1 is LNHDA and CDR2 is SQIVND (reference sequence). The CDR3 is 15 residues long. J gave up 3 bases and V 0 bases, and 3 bases lay outside the gene matches. This CDR3 is CASSIDRTGDYEQYF. CDR3 DNA (partial): TGTGCCAGTAGTATAGACAGGACAGGGGACTACGAG.

As regards this clone: The read ends 3 residues before the CDR3 terminus; that terminus is restored from the germline J gene. The chain joins TRBV7-9 to TRBJ1-3, with TRBD1 identical over 8 bases. The CDR3 has 15 amino acids. Germline trimming cut 3 bases from V and 4 bases from J; bases unmatched to any gene: 5. The V gene's germline CDR1 is SEHNR and CDR2 FQNEAQ (reference sequence). CDR3 in amino acids: CASSFDRGSGNTIYF. The CDR3 DNA, read in part, is TGTGCCAGCAGCTTCGACAGGGGTTCGGGAAACACC.

Of note for this clone: The CDR3 is cut off 3 residues early in the read; its end comes from the germline J gene. The genes are TRBV20-1 and TRBJ2-3; 12 bases are shared with TRBD2. This CDR3 spans 16 amino acids. Germline CDR1 and CDR2: DFQATT and SNEGSKA (reference sequence). V was clipped by 3 bases and J by 2 bases; unmatched bases: 6. Partial CDR3 DNA: TGCAGTGCTAGCCTAGCGGGGGGGCAGATCACAGATACG. As protein: CSASLAGGQITDT. The full CDR3 protein reads CSASLAGGQITDTQYF.